The entry that follows covers one T cell receptor (beta chain) sequence. Its antigen is unidentified. Time point given: sample taken at primary tumor resection. Tumor, nontumor lung or frozen PBMC supplied whole RNA that was sequenced unsorted. Unique molecular identifiers tagged every individual TCR cDNA molecule. TCRdb fed the 5' RACE reads into MiXCR, producing one record per CDR3 protein. The sample includes about 13,000 distinct CDR3 sequences, approximately 3.8% of them seen just once. The data are from a study of spatial heterogeneity in lung cancer. About the study: Within raw reads, each unique TCR and UMI combination appeared on average more than ten times.

Regarding the study as a whole: Blood carried ubiquitous expanded tumor TCRs more at resection than follow-up.

CDR3 length equals 16 residues. Germline loops: CDR1 MNHNS, CDR2 SASEGT. V shed 5 bases, J shed 5 bases, and the junction held 10 bases outside the gene matches. The sequence came from a male donor with early-stage non-small cell lung cancer. V is TRBV6-1 and J is TRBJ2-7, with 12 bases aligning to TRBD1. Sample: PBMCs, taken at surgery. This chain's CDR3 is CASSTLPGQGANEQYF. The CDR3 nucleotides are TGTGCCAGCAGTACTTTGCCGGGACAGGGGGCAAACGAGCAGTACTTC.